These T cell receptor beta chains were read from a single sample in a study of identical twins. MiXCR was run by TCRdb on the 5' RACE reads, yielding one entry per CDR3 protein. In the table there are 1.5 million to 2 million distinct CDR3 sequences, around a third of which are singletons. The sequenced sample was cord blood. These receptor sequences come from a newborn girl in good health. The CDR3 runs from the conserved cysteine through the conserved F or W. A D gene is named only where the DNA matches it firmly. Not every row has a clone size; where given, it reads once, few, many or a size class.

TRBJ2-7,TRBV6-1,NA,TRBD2,CASSFRTSEDIYEQYF,TGTGCCAGCAGTTTCCGGACTAGCGAGGATATCTACGAGCAGTACTTC
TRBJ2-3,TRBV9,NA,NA,CASMAGTDTQYF,TGTGCCAGCATGGCGGGCACAGATACGCAGTATTTT
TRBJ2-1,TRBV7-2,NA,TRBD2,CASSFPGLAGPSYNEQFF,TGTGCCAGCAGCTTCCCCGGACTAGCGGGCCCATCCTACAATGAGCAGTTCTTC
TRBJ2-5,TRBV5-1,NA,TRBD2,CASSLELAGAYGQYF,TGCGCCAGCAGCTTGGAATTAGCGGGGGCCTACGGGCAGTACTTC
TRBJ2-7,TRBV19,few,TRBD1,CASRDRGPFSYEQYF,TGTGCCAGCCGGGACAGGGGACCTTTCTCCTACGAGCAGTACTTC
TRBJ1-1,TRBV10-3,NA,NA,CAISEYMNTEAFF,TGTGCCATCAGTGAGTACATGAACACTGAAGCTTTCTTT
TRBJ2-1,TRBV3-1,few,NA,CASSPLRSEQFF,TGTGCCAGCAGCCCCTTGAGGAGTGAGCAGTTCTTC
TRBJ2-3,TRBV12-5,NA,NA,CASATGFGSADTQYF,TGTGCTAGTGCCACCGGGTTCGGGAGCGCAGATACGCAGTATTTT
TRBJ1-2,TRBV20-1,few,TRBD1,CSAPDRGRGYTF,TGCAGTGCTCCGGACAGGGGCAGGGGCTACACCTTC
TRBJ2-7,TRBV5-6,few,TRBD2,CASSLLGLAGVYEQYF,TGTGCCAGCAGCTTGTTGGGACTAGCGGGAGTATACGAGCAGTACTTC
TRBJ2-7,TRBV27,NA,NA,CASSLSPGFYEQYF,TGTGCCAGCAGTTTATCCCCAGGATTCTACGAGCAGTACTTC
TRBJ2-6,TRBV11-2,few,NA,CASSLWRDISSGANVLTF,TGTGCCAGCAGCTTATGGCGGGACATCAGCTCTGGGGCCAACGTCCTGACTTTC
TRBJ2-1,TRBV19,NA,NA,CASSIPFSLLLNEQFF,TGTGCCAGTAGTATCCCTTTCTCCCTGCTACTAAATGAGCAGTTCTTC
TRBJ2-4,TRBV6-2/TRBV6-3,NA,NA,CASSWRGQNIQYF,TGTGCCAGCAGTTGGAGAGGGCAAAACATTCAGTACTTC
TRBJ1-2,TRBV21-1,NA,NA,CASSKARGDRNYGYTF,TGTGCCAGCAGCAAAGCGAGGGGGGACAGAAACTATGGCTACACCTTC
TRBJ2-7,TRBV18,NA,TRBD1,CASSPTGGMYEQYF,TGTGCCAGCTCACCTACAGGGGGCATGTACGAGCAGTACTTC
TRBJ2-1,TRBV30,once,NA,CAWSVVSGEQFF,TGTGCCTGGAGTGTCGTCAGCGGTGAGCAGTTCTTC
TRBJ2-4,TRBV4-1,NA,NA,CASSHVPVLAKNIQYF,TGCGCCAGCAGCCATGTCCCGGTTCTGGCCAAAAACATTCAGTACTTC
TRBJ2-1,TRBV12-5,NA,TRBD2,CASVAASGRVINEQFF,TGTGCTAGTGTTGCCGCTAGCGGGAGAGTGATCAATGAGCAGTTCTTC
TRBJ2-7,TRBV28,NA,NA,CASSSYGLHRAPRRHTHNEQYF,TGTGCCAGCAGTTCTTATGGGTTACACAGGGCCCCGCGCCGACACACACACAATGAGCAGTACTTC
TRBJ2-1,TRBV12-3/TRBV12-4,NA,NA,CASSFPGVYNEQFF,TGTGCCAGCAGTTTCCCCGGGGTGTACAATGAGCAGTTCTTC
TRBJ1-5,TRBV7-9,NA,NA,CASSPQDQPQHF,TGTGCCAGCAGCCCACAGGATCAGCCCCAGCATTTT
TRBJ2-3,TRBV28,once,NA,CASSFEGMGTDTQYF,TGTGCCAGCAGTTTTGAGGGGATGGGCACAGATACGCAGTATTTT
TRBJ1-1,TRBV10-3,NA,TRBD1,CATLDREGAEAFF,TGTGCCACCCTGGACAGGGAAGGGGCTGAAGCTTTCTTT
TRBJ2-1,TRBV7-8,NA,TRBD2,CASSSRLAGDYNEQFF,TGTGCCAGCAGCTCCCGGCTAGCGGGGGACTACAATGAGCAGTTCTTC
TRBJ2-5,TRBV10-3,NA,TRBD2,CAIRKGLAGVQETQYF,TGTGCCATCAGGAAGGGACTAGCGGGGGTCCAAGAGACCCAGTACTTC
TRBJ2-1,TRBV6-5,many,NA,CASSYTDSSYNEQFF,TGTGCCAGCAGTTACACGGACAGCTCCTACAATGAGCAGTTCTTC
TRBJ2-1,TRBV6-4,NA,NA,CASSAVAGEQFF,TGTGCCAGCAGTGCCGTTGCGGGTGAGCAGTTCTTC
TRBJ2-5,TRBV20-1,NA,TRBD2,CSAPKSGTYQETQYF,TGCAGTGCCCCCAAAAGCGGGACGTACCAAGAGACCCAGTACTTC
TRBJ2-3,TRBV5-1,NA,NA,CASSLGRGTTDTQYF,TGCGCCAGCAGCTTGGGGCGGGGAACCACAGATACGCAGTATTTT
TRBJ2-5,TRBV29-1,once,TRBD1,CSVVRRGRETQYF,TGCAGCGTTGTTCGCAGGGGGCGAGAGACCCAGTACTTC
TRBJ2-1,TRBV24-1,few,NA,CATSSGEEQFF,TGTGCCACCAGTTCTGGGGAAGAGCAGTTCTTC
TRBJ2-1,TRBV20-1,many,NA,CSASGRAGNEQFF,TGCAGTGCCAGCGGTCGGGCCGGCAATGAGCAGTTCTTC
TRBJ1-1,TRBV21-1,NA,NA,CASSNEGWDTEAFF,TGTGCCAGCAGCAATGAGGGGTGGGACACTGAAGCTTTCTTT
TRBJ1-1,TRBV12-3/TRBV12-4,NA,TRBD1,CASSTGTGVYYNTEAFF,TGTGCCAGCAGCACAGGGACAGGGGTATATTATAACACTGAAGCTTTCTTT
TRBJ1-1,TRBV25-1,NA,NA,CASSESRGADKTHTEAFF,TGTGCCAGCAGTGAATCAAGAGGGGCCGACAAGACACACACTGAAGCTTTCTTT
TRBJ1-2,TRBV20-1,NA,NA,CSARVTVQDPYGYTF,TGCAGTGCTAGAGTAACGGTGCAGGACCCCTATGGCTACACCTTC